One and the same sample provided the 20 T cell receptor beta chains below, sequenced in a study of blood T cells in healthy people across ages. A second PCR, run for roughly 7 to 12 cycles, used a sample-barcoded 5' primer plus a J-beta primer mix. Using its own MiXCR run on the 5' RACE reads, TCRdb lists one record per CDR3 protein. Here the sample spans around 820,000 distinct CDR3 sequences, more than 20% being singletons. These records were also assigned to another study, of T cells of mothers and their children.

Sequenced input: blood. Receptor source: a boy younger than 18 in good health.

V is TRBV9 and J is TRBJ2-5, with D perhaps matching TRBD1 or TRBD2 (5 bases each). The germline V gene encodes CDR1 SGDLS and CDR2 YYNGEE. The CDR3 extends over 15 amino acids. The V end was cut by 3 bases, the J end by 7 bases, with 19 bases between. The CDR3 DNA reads TGTGCCAGCAGCGGGACGACAGTCTCAAGCGGGACCCAGTACTTC. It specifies CASSGTTVSSGTQYF.

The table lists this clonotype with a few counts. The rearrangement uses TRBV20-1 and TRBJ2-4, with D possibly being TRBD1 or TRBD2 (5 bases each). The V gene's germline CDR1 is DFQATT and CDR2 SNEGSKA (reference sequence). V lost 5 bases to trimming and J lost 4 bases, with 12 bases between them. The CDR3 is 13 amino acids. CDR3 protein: CSARGPSKNIQYF. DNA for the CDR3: TGCAGTGCTCGGGGACCATCTAAAAACATTCAGTACTTC.

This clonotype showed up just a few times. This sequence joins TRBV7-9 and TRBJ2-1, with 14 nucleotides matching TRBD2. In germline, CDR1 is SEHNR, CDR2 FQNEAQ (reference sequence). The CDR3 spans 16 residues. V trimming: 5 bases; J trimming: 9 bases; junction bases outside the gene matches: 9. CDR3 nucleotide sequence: TGTGCCAGCAGCCGCCGACTAGCGGGAGGGCGTTCTGAGCAGTTCTTC. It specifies CASSRRLAGGRSEQFF.

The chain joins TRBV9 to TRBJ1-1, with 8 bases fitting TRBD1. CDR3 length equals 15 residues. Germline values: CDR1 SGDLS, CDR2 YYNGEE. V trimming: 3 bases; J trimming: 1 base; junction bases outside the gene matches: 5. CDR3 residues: CASSGGGTGNTEAFF. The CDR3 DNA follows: TGTGCCAGCAGCGGCGGAGGGACAGGGAACACTGAAGCTTTCTTT.

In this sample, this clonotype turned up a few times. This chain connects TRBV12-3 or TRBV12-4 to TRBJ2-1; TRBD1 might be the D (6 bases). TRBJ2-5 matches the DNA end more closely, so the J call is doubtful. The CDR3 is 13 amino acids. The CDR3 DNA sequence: TGTGCCAGCAGCCTGGGACACCGAGAGACCCAGTACTTC. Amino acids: CASSLGHRETQYF.

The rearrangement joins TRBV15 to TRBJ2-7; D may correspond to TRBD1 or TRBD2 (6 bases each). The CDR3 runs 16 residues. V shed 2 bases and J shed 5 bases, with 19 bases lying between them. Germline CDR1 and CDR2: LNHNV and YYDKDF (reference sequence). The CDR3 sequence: CATSRRGDRKFNEQYF. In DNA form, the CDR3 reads TGTGCCACCAGCAGAAGGGGGGACCGAAAATTCAACGAGCAGTACTTC.

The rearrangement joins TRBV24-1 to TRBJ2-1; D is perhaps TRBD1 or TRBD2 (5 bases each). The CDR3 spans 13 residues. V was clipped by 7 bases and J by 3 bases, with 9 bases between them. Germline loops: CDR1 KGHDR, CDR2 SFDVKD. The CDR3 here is CATRAGSYNEQFF. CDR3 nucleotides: TGTGCCACCAGGGCAGGGAGCTACAATGAGCAGTTCTTC.

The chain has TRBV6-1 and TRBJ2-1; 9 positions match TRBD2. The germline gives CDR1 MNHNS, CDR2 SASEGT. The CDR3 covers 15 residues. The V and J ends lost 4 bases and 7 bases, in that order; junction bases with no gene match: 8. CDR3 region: CASSGMGTSSNEQFF. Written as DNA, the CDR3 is TGTGCCAGCAGTGGCATGGGGACTAGCAGTAATGAGCAGTTCTTC.

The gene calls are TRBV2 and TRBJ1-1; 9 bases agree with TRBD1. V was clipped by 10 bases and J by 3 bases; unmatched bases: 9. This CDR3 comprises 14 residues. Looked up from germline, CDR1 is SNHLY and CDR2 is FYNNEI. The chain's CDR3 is CANPKDRGHTEAFF. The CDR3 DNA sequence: TGTGCCAACCCTAAGGACAGGGGACACACTGAAGCTTTCTTT.

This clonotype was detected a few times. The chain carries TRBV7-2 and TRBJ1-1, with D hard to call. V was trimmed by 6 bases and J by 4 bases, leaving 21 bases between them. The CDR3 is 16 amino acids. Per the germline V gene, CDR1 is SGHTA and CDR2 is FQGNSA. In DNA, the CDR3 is TGTGCCAGCAGTTACCTATTGGGTCACGGCCCCACTGAAGCTTTCTTT. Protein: CASSYLLGHGPTEAFF.

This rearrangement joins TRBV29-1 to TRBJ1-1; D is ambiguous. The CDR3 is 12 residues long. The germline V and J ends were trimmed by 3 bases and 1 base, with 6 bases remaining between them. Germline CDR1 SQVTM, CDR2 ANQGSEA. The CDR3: CSVDRTNTEAFF. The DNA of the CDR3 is TGCAGCGTTGACAGGACGAACACTGAAGCTTTCTTT.

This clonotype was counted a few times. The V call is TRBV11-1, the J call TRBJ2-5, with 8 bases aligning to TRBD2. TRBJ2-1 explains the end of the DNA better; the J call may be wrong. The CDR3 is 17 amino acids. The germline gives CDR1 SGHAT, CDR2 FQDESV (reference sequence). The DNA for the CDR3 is TGTGCCAGCAGCTTAAGTGAGCGGGAGTCTGGGGTCGATGAGCAGTTCTTC. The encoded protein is CASSLSERESGVDEQFF.

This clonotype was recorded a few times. Here the CDR3 reads CASSQLRQGTQYF. CDR3 DNA sequence: TGCGCCAGCAGCCAGCTGCGTCAGGGGACCCAGTACTTC. The chain employs TRBV4-3 and TRBJ2-5, with D perhaps matching TRBD1 (5 bases). V dropped 3 bases and J dropped 7 bases, with 12 bases sitting between them. The CDR3 has 13 amino acids. Germline-derived CDR1 and CDR2 are LGHNA and YSLEER.

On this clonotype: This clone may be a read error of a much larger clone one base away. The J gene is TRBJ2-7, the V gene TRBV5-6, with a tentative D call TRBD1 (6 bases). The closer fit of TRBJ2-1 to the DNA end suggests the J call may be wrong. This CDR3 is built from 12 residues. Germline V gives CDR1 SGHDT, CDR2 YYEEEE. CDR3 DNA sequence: TGTGCCAGCAGCTTTGTCGGGACAGAGCAGTTCTTC. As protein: CASSFVGTEQFF.

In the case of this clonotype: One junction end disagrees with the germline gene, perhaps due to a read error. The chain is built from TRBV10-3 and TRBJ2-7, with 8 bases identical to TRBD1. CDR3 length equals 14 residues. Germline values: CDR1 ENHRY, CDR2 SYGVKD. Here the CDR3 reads CAISDIGQGYERYF. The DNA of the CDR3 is TGTGCCATCAGTGATATAGGACAGGGCTACGAGCGGTACTTC.

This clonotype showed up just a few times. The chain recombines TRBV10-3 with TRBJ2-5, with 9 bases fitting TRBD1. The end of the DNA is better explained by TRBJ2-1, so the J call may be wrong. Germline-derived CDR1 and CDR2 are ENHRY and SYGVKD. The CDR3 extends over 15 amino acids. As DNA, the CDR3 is TGTGCCATCAGTGAGACGGGACAGGGTTACAATGAGCAGTTCTTC. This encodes CAISETGQGYNEQFF.

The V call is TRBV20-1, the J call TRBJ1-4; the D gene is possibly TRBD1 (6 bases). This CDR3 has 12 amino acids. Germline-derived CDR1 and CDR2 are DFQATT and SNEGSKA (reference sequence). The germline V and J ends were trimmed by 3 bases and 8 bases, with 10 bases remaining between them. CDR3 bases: TGCAGTGCTAGGACAGGTGTAGAAAAACTGTTTTTT. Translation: CSARTGVEKLFF.

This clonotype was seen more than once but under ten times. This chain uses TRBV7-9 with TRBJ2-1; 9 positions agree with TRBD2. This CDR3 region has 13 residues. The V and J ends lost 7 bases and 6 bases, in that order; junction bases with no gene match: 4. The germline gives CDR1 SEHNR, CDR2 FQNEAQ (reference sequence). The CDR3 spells CASMREGGNEQFF. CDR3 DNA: TGTGCCAGCATGCGGGAGGGAGGCAATGAGCAGTTCTTC.

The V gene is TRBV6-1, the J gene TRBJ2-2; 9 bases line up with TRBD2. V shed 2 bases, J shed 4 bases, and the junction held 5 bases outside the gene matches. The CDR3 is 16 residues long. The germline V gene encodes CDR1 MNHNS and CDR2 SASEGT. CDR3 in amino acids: CASSEPAGGPTGELFF. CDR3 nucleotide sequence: TGTGCCAGCAGTGAACCGGCGGGAGGGCCCACCGGGGAGCTGTTTTTT.

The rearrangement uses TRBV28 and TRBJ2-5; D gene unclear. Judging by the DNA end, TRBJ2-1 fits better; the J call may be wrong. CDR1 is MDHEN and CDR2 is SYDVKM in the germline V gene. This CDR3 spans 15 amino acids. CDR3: CASSLWADTYNEQFF. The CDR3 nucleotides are TGTGCCAGCAGTCTCTGGGCGGATACCTACAATGAGCAGTTCTTC.